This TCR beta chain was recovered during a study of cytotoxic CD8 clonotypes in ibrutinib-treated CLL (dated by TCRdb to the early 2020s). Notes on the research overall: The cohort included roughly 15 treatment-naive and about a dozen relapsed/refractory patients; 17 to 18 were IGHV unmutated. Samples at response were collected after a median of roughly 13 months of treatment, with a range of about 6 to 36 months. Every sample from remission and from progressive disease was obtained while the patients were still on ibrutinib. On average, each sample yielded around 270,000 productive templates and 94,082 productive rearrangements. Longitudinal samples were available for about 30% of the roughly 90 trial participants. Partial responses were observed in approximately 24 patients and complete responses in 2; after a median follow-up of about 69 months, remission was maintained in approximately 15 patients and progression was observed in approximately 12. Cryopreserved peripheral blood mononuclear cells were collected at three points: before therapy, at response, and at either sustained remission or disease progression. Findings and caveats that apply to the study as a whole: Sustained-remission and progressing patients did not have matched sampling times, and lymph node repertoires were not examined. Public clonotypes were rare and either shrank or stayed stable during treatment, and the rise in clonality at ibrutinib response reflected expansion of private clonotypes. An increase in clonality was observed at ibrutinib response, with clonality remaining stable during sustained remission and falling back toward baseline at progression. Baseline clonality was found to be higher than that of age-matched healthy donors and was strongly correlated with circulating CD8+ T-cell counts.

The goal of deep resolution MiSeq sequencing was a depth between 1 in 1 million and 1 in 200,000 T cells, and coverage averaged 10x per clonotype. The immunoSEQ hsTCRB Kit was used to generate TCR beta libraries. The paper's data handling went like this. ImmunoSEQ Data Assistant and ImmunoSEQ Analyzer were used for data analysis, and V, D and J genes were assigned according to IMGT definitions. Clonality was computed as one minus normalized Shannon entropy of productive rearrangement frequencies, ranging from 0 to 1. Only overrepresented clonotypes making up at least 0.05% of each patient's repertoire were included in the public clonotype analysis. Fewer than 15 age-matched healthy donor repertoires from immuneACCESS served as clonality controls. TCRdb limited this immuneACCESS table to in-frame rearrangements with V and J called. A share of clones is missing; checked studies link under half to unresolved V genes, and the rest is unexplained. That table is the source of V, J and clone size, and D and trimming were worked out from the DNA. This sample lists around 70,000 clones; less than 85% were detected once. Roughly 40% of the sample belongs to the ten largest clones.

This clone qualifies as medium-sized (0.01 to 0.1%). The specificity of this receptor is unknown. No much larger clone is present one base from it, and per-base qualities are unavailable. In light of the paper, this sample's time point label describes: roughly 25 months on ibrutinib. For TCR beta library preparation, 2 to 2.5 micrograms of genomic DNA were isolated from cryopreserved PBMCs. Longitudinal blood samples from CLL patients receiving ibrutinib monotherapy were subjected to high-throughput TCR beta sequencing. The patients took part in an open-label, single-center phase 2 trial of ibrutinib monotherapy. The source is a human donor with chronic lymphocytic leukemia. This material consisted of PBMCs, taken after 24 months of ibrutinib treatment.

The CDR3 reads CASSPSPAGAHNEQFF. The DNA reads TGTGCCAGCAGCCCCTCCCCAGCGGGAGCCCACAATGAGCAGTTCTTC. The chain is assembled from TRBV2 and TRBJ2-1; the central 8 bases match TRBD2. The CDR3 sequence holds 16 residues, the cysteine and phenylalanine included. The CDR3 DNA has 48 bases and is translated from base 1. The germline V gene yields SNHLY for CDR1 and FYNNEI for CDR2. Trimming accounts for 6 bases at V and 5 bases at J, while the number of junction bases matched to no gene is 12.